These 21 T cell receptor beta chains were all obtained from the same sample, sequenced in a study of shared clonotypes between healthy human individuals. Sequencing used immunoSEQ multiplex PCR; TCRdb keeps in-frame clones, though not all of them. The table has hundreds of thousands of clones, roughly 96% seen once. Naive CD8 cells comprised CD45RO-negative, CCR7-positively selected cells, excluding terminally differentiated effector memory CD45RA+ cells. The sequencing sample was made of naive CD8+ T cells sorted from blood. The receptors shown here come from a man aged 25-45 years in good health.

V usage is TRBV28 and J usage is TRBJ2-1, with D tentatively TRBD2 (5 bases). This CDR3 has 14 residues. Germline CDR1 MDHEN, CDR2 SYDVKM. Between the trimmed V and J ends, which lost 7 bases and 6 bases, there was a span of 16 bases. This CDR3 is CASMTIPPSNEQFF. The CDR3 nucleotides read TGTGCCAGCATGACTATTCCCCCCTCCAATGAGCAGTTCTTC. The variable domain in full, with the rest retrieved from reference TRBV28 and TRBJ2-1, is DVKVTQSSRYLVKRTGEKVFLECVQDMDHENMFWYRQDPGLGLRLIYFSYDVKMKEKGDIPEGYSVSREKKERFSLILESASTNQTSMYLCASMTIPPSNEQFFGPGTRLTVL.

The chain uses TRBV27 and TRBJ2-4; D may correspond to TRBD1 or TRBD2 (5 bases each). The CDR3 has 13 amino acids. The germline gives CDR1 MNHEY, CDR2 SMNVEV (reference sequence). V lost 5 bases, J lost 6 bases, and 11 bases lay in between. Here the CDR3 DNA reads TGTGCCAGCAGTCGGGACGGGATAAACATTCAGTACTTC. Translation: CASSRDGINIQYF.

On this clone itself: Other DNA sequences of this sample code for an identical CDR3. The V gene is TRBV27, the J gene TRBJ2-7; D not resolved. Trimming took off 5 bases at V and 0 bases at J, with 2 bases between the two ends. Germline CDR1 reads MNHEY; CDR2 reads SMNVEV (reference sequence). This CDR3 contains 11 residues. CDR3 residues: CASSTSYEQYF. CDR3 sequence (DNA): TGTGCCAGCAGTACCTCCTACGAGCAGTACTTC.

This clone was picked up a small number of times. Other DNA sequences of this sample code for an identical CDR3. The gene calls are TRBV9 and TRBJ2-5; D perhaps matches TRBD2 (6 bases). V gave up 0 bases and J gave up 5 bases, with 8 bases separating them. The CDR3 has 13 amino acids. Germline V CDR1 and CDR2: SGDLS, YYNGEE. CDR3 nucleotides: TGTGCCAGCAGCGTAGCGGGAGTGGAGACCCAGTACTTC. Residues: CASSVAGVETQYF.

CDR3 residues: CASSINRRVLAGYTF. The CDR3 region has the DNA TGTGCCAGTAGTATTAACAGGCGCGTCTTGGCTGGCTACACCTTC. This rearrangement joins TRBV19 to TRBJ1-2, with a weak D call TRBD1 (5 bases). The germline V and J ends were trimmed by 3 bases and 7 bases, with 18 bases remaining between them. CDR3 length equals 15 residues. Germline lookup yields CDR1 LNHDA and CDR2 SQIVND (reference sequence).

Only a few counts were recorded for this clone. V and J are TRBV7-6 and TRBJ2-2, with a possible D match to TRBD2 (6 bases). V was shortened by 6 bases and J by 2 bases, with 13 bases between the two germline ends. This CDR3 has 15 amino acids. Germline V gives CDR1 SGHVS, CDR2 FNYEAQ. This chain's CDR3 is CASSFRDFNTGELFF. Written as DNA, the CDR3 is TGTGCCAGCAGTTTCCGGGACTTTAACACCGGGGAGCTGTTTTTT.

The chain combines TRBV27 with TRBJ1-4; a possible D gene is TRBD1 (6 bases). CDR1 is MNHEY and CDR2 is SMNVEV in the germline V gene (reference sequence). There are 15 residues in the CDR3. V lost 5 bases, J lost 6 bases, and 16 bases lay in between. The CDR3 bases are TGTGCCAGCAGTCCCCTACAGGGAATGCATGAAAAACTGTTTTTT. Encoded protein: CASSPLQGMHEKLFF.

The chain carries TRBV27 and TRBJ1-5; perhaps TRBD1 as D (6 bases). Germline-derived CDR1 and CDR2 are MNHEY and SMNVEV (reference sequence). The CDR3 length is 16 residues. The V gene lost 2 bases and the J gene lost 3 bases, with 14 bases spanning the gap. The CDR3 sequence: CASSLNSGTSNQPQHF. In nucleotides, the CDR3 is TGTGCCAGCAGTTTAAACTCCGGGACATCCAATCAGCCCCAGCATTTT.

The CDR3 sequence is CASSSPEPGYTF. CDR3 sequence (DNA): TGTGCCAGCAGCTCACCTGAACCGGGCTACACCTTC. The gene calls are TRBV7-2 and TRBJ1-2; D not certain. CDR1 and CDR2 (germline): SGHTA, FQGNSA. Trimming cost V 4 bases and J 8 bases, with 11 bases left between them. The CDR3 has 12 residues.

The chain joins TRBV5-1 to TRBJ2-1; 7 positions agree with TRBD2. J was trimmed by 5 bases and V by 0 bases; bases with no gene match: 5. The CDR3 is made up of 15 amino acids. Germline V gene data show CDR1 as SGHRS and CDR2 as YFSETQ. The CDR3 protein is CASSLVLAENNEQFF. The CDR3 coding sequence is TGCGCCAGCAGCTTGGTCCTAGCGGAGAACAATGAGCAGTTCTTC.

CDR3: CAISESGSPPYEQYF. As DNA, the CDR3 is TGTGCCATCAGTGAGTCGGGGAGTCCTCCCTACGAGCAGTACTTC. The rearrangement uses TRBV10-3 and TRBJ2-7, with a possible D match to TRBD2 (5 bases). Trimming stripped 0 bases from V and 2 bases from J, with 11 bases between. The CDR3 is 15 residues long. The germline gives CDR1 ENHRY, CDR2 SYGVKD.

V and J are TRBV11-2 and TRBJ1-1; D is perhaps TRBD1 (6 bases). Trimming removed 7 bases from V and 7 bases from J, with 16 bases in between. From germline, CDR1 is SGHAT and CDR2 FQNNGV. The CDR3 totals 13 residues. The CDR3 bases are TGTGCCAGCAACCTGAATTTGGGACATGAAGCTTTCTTT. Translated, it gives CASNLNLGHEAFF.

This chain joins TRBV6-6 and TRBJ2-7; 7 bases align to TRBD2. This CDR3 spans 16 amino acids. Germline V lookup: CDR1 MNHNY, CDR2 SVGAGI (reference sequence). With V trimmed by 2 bases and J by 7 bases, 14 bases remained unmatched. CDR3 DNA: TGTGCCAGCAGTTACGCCAGGGAGGGGACCCAAGGTGAGCAGTACTTC. It encodes CASSYAREGTQGEQYF.

The chain has TRBV6-5 and TRBJ1-1; D not resolved. The V end was cut by 0 bases, the J end by 1 base, with 9 bases between. The CDR3 is 15 amino acids. Germline lookup yields CDR1 MNHEY and CDR2 SVGAGI. The CDR3 nucleotides read TGTGCCAGCAGTTACTCAGCAGAGGGGAACACTGAAGCTTTCTTT. This translates into CASSYSAEGNTEAFF.

The chain joins TRBV19 to TRBJ2-7, with a weak D call TRBD2 (6 bases). This CDR3 spans 15 amino acids. Trimming shortened V by 5 bases and J by 2 bases, and 16 bases separated the two germline ends. CDR1 LNHDA and CDR2 SQIVND come from the germline V gene (reference sequence). The CDR3 loop reads CASSQTPSGPYEQYF. The CDR3 DNA reads as TGTGCCAGTAGTCAGACCCCCAGCGGGCCCTACGAGCAGTACTTC.

The chain uses TRBV11-2 and TRBJ2-5; the D gene is possibly TRBD1 (5 bases). Germline-derived CDR1 and CDR2 are SGHAT and FQNNGV. This CDR3 has 15 residues. Trimming cost V 1 base and J 3 bases, with 12 bases left between them. The CDR3 sequence is CASSLGAGPKETQYF. In DNA form, the CDR3 reads TGTGCCAGCAGCTTAGGGGCAGGGCCGAAAGAGACCCAGTACTTC.

In nucleotides, the CDR3 is TGTGCCAGCAGCCCCGGACGGGAATTATCCGAGCAGTACTTC. Protein sequence: CASSPGRELSEQYF. The chain uses TRBV7-3 and TRBJ2-7; maybe TRBD2 (5 bases). The CDR3 spans 14 residues. CDR1 is SGHTA, CDR2 FQGTGA, per germline. V was cut by 5 bases and J by 6 bases, with 17 bases left in between.

The CDR3 nucleotides read TGTGCCAGTAGTCCCCGGACTCGTCTTGCCTACGAGCAGTACTTC. This codes for CASSPRTRLAYEQYF. The V and J genes are TRBV19 and TRBJ2-7, with D possibly TRBD2 on 5 matching bases. With 5 bases removed from V and 2 bases from J, the gap between germline ends came to 16 bases. This CDR3 has 15 residues. Germline CDR1 and CDR2: LNHDA and SQIVND (reference sequence). Supplemented by reference TRBV19 and TRBJ2-7, the full variable domain reads DGGITQSPKYLFRKEGQNVTLSCEQNLNHDAMYWYRQDPGQGLRLIYYSQIVNDFQKGDIAEGYSVSREKKESFPLTVTSAQKNPTAFYLCASSPRTRLAYEQYFGPGTRLTVT.

Concerning this clone itself: The identical CDR3 is also encoded by other nucleotide sequences in the sample. The rearrangement links TRBV27 to TRBJ2-3; the match to TRBD2 covers 7 bases. CDR1 MNHEY and CDR2 SMNVEV come from the germline V gene (reference sequence). Trimming took 4 bases from V and 6 from J; bases not matched to a gene: 4. The CDR3 is made up of 13 amino acids. CDR3 in DNA: TGTGCCAGCAGTTCGGGACTAACTGATACGCAGTATTTT. Its protein product is CASSSGLTDTQYF.

The rearrangement joins TRBV2 to TRBJ1-2; no definite D call. V lost 6 bases to trimming and J lost 5 bases, with 16 bases between them. The CDR3 sequence is 14 residues long. The germline V gene has CDR1 SNHLY and CDR2 FYNNEI. The CDR3 bases are TGTGCCAGCAGAAACCCCGAAAGGACGTATGGCTACACCTTC. Translating it yields CASRNPERTYGYTF.

The rearrangement links TRBV6-5 to TRBJ2-5; D is possibly TRBD2 (5 bases). With 0 bases removed from V and 3 bases from J, the gap between germline ends came to 8 bases. CDR1 and CDR2 from the germline V gene are MNHEY and SVGAGI. The CDR3 covers 14 residues. The CDR3 is CASSYSSVKETQYF. DNA of the CDR3: TGTGCCAGCAGTTACTCTAGCGTCAAAGAGACCCAGTACTTC.